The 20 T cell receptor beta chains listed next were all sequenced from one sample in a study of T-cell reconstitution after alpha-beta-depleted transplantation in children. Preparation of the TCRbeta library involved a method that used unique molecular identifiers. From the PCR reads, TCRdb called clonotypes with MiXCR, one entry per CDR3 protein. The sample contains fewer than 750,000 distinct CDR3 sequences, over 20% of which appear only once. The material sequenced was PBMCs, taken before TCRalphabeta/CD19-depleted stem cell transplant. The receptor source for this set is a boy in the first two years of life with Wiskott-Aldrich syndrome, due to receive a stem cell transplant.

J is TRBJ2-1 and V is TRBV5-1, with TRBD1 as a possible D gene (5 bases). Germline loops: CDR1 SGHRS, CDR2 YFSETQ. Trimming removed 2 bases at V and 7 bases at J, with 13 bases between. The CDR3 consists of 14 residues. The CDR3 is CASSFSGPWNEQFF. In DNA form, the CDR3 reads TGCGCCAGCAGCTTTTCAGGGCCCTGGAATGAGCAGTTCTTC.

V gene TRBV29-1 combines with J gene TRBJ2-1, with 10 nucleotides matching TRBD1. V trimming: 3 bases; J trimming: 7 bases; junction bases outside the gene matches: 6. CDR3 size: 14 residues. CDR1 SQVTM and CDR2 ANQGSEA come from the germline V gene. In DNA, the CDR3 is TGCAGCGTTGAGACAGGGGGCTTTGGGAATGAGCAGTTCTTC. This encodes CSVETGGFGNEQFF.

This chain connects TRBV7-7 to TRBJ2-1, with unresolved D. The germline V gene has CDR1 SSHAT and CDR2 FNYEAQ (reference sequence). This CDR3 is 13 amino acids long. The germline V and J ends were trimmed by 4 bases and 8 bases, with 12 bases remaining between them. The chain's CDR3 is CASSSNLGYEQFF. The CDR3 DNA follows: TGTGCCAGCAGCTCGAATCTAGGGTATGAGCAGTTCTTC.

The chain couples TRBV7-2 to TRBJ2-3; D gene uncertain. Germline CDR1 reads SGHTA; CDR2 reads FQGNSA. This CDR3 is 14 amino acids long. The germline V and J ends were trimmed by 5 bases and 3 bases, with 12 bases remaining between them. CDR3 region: CASSPVFQTDTQYF. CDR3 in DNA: TGTGCCAGCAGCCCAGTCTTTCAGACAGATACGCAGTATTTT. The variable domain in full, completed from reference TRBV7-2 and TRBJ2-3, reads GAGVSQSPSNKVTEKGKDVELRCDPISGHTALYWYRQSLGQGLEFLIYFQGNSAPDKSGLPSDRFSAERTGGSVSTLTIQRTQQEDSAVYLCASSPVFQTDTQYFGPGTRLTVL.

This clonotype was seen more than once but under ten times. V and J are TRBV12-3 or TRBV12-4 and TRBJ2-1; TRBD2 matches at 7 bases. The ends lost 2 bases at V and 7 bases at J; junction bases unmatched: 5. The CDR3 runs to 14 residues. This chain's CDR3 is CASSLLAANNEQFF. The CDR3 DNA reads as TGTGCCAGCAGTTTACTAGCGGCGAATAATGAGCAGTTCTTC.

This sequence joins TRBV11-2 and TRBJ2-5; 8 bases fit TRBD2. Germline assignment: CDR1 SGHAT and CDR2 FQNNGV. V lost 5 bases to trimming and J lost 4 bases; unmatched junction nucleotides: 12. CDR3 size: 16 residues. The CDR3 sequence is CASSLGTGGVIETQYF. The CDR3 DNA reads TGTGCCAGCAGCCTGGGGACGGGAGGGGTAATAGAGACCCAGTACTTC.

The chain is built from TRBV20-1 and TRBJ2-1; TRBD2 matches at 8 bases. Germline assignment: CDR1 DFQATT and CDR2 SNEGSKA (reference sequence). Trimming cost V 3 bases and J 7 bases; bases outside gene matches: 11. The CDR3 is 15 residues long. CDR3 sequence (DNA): TGCAGTGCTAGGACTAGCGCAAAGGGGCCAAATGAGCAGTTCTTC. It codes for CSARTSAKGPNEQFF.

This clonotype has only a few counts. The DNA of the CDR3 is TGCAGTGCTAGAATTGGCGGGAGCTCCTACAATGAGCAGTTCTTC. It codes for CSARIGGSSYNEQFF. This sequence joins TRBV20-1 and TRBJ2-1, with TRBD2 matching 7 bases. V was clipped by 2 bases and J by 0 bases; unmatched bases: 4. The CDR3 is 15 residues long. The germline V gene has CDR1 DFQATT and CDR2 SNEGSKA (reference sequence).

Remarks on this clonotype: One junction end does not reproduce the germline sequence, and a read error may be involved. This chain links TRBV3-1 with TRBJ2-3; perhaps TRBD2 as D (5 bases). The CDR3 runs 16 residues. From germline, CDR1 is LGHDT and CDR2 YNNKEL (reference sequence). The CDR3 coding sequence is TGTGCCAGCAGCCAAGGGGATAGTTTCATGGGAGATACGCATTATTTT. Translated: CASSQGDSFMGDTHYF.

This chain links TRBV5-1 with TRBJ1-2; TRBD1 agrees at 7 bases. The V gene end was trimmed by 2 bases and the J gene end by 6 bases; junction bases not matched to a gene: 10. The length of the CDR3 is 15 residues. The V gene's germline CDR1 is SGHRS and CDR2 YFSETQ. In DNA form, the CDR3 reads TGCGCCAGCAGCTTCAGGGAGACAGGGATCCATGGCTACACCTTC. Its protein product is CASSFRETGIHGYTF.

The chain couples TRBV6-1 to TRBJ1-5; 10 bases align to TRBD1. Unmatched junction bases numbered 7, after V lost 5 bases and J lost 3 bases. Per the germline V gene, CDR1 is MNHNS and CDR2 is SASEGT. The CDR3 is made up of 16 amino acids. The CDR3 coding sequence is TGTGCCAGCAGTCAGACCGGGACAGGGGCCAATCAGCCCCAGCATTTT. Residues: CASSQTGTGANQPQHF.

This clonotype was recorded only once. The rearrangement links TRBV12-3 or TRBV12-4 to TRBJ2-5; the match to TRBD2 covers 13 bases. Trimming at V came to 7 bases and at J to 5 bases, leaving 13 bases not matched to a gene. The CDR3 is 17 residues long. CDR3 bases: TGTGCCAGCACCCTTCGACTAGCGGGAGGCGGGGGCGAGACCCAGTACTTC. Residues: CASTLRLAGGGGETQYF.

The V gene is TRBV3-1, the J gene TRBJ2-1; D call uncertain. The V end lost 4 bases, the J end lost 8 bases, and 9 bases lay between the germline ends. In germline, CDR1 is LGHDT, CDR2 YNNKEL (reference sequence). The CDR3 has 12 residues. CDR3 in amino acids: CASSRLKDEQFF. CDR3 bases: TGTGCCAGCAGCCGCCTTAAGGATGAGCAGTTCTTC.

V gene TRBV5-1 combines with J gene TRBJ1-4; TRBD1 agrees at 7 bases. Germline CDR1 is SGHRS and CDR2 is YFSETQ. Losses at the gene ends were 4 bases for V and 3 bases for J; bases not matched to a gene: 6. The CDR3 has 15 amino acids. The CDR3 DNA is TGCGCCAGCAGCCTACCGGGACAGCCTAATGAAAAACTGTTTTTT. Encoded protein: CASSLPGQPNEKLFF.

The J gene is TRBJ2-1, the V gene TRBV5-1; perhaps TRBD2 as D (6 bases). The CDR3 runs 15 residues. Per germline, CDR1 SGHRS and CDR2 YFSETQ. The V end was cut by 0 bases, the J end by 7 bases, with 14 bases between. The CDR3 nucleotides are TGCGCCAGCAGCTTGGCGCTAGGAGGGCAAAATGAGCAGTTCTTC. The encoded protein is CASSLALGGQNEQFF.

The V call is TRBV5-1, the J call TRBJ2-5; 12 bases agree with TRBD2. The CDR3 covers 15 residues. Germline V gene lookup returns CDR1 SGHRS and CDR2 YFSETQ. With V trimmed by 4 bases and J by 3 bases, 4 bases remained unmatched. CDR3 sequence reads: CASSVRLAGEETQYF. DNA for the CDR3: TGCGCCAGCAGCGTAAGACTAGCGGGAGAAGAGACCCAGTACTTC.

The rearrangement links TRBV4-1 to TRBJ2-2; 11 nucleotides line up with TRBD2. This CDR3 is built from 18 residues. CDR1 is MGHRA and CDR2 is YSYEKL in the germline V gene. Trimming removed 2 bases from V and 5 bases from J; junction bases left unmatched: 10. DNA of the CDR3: TGCGCCAGCAGCCAAATATTAACTAGCGGGAGTCTGACCGGGGAGCTGTTTTTT. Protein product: CASSQILTSGSLTGELFF.

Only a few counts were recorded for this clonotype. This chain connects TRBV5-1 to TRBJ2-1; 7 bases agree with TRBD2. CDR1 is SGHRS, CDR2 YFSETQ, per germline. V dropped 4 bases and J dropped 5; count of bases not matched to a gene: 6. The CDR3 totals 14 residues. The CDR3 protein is CASSPPLADNEQFF. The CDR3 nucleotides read TGCGCCAGCAGCCCACCTCTAGCGGACAATGAGCAGTTCTTC.

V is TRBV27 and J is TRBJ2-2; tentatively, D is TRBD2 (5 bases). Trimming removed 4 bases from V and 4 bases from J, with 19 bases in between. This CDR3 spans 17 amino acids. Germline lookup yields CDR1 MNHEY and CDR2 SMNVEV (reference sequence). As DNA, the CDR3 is TGTGCCAGCAGTTACCCTCGGGGAGCAGGCAGCACCGGGGAGCTGTTTTTT. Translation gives CASSYPRGAGSTGELFF.

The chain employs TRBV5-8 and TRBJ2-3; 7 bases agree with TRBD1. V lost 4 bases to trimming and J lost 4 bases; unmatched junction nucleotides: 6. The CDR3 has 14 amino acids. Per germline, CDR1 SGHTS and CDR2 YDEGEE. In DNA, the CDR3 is TGTGCCAGCAGCCGAGGACAGGTGGCAGATACGCAGTATTTT. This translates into CASSRGQVADTQYF. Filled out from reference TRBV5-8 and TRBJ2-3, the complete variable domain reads EAGVTQSPTHLIKTRGQQATLRCSPISGHTSVYWYQQALGLGLQFLLWYDEGEERNRGNFPPRFSGRQFPNYSSELNVNALELEDSALYLCASSRGQVADTQYFGPGTRLTVL.